The T cell receptor beta chain described here comes from a study of blood T cell repertoires in COVID-19. Turning to the study itself: Samples of COVID-19 (acute and convalescent) were obtained from the United States, Italy and Spain. The cDNA or gDNA used as material had been derived from T cells, B-cell-depleted T cells, or PBMCs.

Authors' analysis steps: Amplified reference gene primers provided the basis for estimating nucleated cell counts. Clones were read by immunoSEQ multiplex PCR, and TCRdb kept only the in-frame ones, dropping some. V, J and clone size were drawn from that table, and D and trimming were deduced from the DNA. The table includes 50,000 to 60,000 clones, less than 95% detected once. The trim removed 4 bases at V and 9 bases at J, leaving 9 bases unmatched. Germline loops: CDR1 WNHNN, CDR2 SYGVQD (reference sequence). The CDR3 sequence is 15 residues long. The source is a man aged 40-49 years with acute or convalescent COVID-19. Material: peripheral blood. This chain joins TRBV10-1 and TRBJ2-1, with 10 positions matching TRBD1. This CDR3 is CASSGWDRGVGEQFF. As DNA, the CDR3 is TGCGCCAGCAGTGGTTGGGACAGGGGAGTTGGTGAGCAGTTCTTC.